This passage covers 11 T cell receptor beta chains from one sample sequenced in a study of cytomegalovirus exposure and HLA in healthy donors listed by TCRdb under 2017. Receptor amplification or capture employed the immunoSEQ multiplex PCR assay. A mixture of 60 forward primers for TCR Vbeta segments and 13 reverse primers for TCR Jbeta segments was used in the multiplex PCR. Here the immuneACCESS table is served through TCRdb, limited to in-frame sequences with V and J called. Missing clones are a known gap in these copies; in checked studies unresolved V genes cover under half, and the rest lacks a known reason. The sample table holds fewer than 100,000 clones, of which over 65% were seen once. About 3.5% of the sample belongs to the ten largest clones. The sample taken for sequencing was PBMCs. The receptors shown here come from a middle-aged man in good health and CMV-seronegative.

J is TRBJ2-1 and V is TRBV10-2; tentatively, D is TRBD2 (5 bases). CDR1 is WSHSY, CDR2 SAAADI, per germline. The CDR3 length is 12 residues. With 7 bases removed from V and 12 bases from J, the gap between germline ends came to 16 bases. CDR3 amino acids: CASKQVEGGQFF. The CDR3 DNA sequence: TGCGCCAGCAAGCAGGTTGAGGGTGGGCAGTTCTTC.

The CDR3 nucleotides read TGCGCCAGCAGACGGGAAAACAATGAGCAGTTCTTC. Protein: CASRRENNEQFF. The chain employs TRBV5-1 and TRBJ2-1; D possibly corresponds to TRBD2 (5 bases). Per the germline V gene, CDR1 is SGHRS and CDR2 is YFSETQ. Trimming cost V 5 bases and J 5 bases, with 8 bases left between them. The CDR3 has 12 amino acids.

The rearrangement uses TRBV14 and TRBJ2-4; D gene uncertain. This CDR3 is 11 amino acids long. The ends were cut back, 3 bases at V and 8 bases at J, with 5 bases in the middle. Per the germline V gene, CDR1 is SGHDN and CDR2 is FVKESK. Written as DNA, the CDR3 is TGTGCCAGCAGCCAGGTAGACATTCAGTACTTC. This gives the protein CASSQVDIQYF.

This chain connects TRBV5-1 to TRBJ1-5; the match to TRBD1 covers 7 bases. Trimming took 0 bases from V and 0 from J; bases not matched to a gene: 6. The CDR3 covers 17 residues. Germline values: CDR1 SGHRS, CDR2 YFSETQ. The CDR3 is CASSLAPTGNSNQPQHF. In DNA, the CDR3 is TGCGCCAGCAGCTTGGCGCCGACAGGGAATAGCAATCAGCCCCAGCATTTT.

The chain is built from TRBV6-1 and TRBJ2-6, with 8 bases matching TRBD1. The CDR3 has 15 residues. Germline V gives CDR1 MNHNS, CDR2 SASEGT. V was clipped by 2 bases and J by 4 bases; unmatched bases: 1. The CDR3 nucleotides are TGTGCCAGCAGTGAACGACAGGGGGGGGCCAACGTCCTGACTTTC. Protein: CASSERQGGANVLTF.

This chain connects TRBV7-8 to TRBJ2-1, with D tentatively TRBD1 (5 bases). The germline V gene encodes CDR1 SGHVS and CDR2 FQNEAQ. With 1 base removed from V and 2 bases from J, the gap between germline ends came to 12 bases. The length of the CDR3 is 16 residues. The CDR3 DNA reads TGTGCCAGCAGCTTAGTCAGGGAATCCACCTACAATGAGCAGTTCTTC. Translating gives CASSLVRESTYNEQFF.

The DNA of the CDR3 is TGTGCCAGCCTAAACAGGGAGGGGTATGGCTACACCTTC. It specifies CASLNREGYGYTF. The chain employs TRBV6-6 and TRBJ1-2; D is perhaps TRBD1 (6 bases). This CDR3 has 13 amino acids. Between the trimmed V and J ends, which lost 8 bases and 5 bases, there was a span of 15 bases. Germline CDR1 is MNHNY and CDR2 is SVGAGI (reference sequence).

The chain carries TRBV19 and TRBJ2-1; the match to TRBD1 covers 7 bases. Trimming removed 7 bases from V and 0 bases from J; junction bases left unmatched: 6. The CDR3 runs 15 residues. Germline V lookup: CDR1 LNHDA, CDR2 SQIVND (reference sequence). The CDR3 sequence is CASNPDRSSYNEQFF. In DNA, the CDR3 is TGTGCCAGTAATCCGGACAGGAGCTCCTACAATGAGCAGTTCTTC.

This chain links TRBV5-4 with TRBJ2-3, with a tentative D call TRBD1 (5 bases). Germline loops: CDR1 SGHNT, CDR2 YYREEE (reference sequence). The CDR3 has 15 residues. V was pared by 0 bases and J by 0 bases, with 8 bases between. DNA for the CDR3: TGTGCCAGCAGCTTGGAACCAGGGAGCACAGATACGCAGTATTTT. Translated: CASSLEPGSTDTQYF.

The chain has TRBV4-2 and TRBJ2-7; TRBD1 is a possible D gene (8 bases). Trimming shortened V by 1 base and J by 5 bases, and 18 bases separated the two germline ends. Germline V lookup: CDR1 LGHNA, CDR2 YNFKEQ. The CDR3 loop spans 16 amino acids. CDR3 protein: CASSQATGQGGNEQYF. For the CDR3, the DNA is TGTGCCAGCAGCCAAGCAACCGGACAGGGAGGGAACGAGCAGTACTTC.

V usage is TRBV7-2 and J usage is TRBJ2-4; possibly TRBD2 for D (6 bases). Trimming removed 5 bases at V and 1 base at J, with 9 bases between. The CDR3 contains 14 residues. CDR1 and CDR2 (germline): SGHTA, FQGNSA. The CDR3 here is CASSVGGAKNIQYF. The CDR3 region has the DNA TGTGCCAGCAGCGTCGGAGGGGCCAAAAACATTCAGTACTTC. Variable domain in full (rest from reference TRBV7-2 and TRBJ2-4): GAGVSQSPSNKVTEKGKDVELRCDPISGHTALYWYRQSLGQGLEFLIYFQGNSAPDKSGLPSDRFSAERTGGSVSTLTIQRTQQEDSAVYLCASSVGGAKNIQYFGAGTRLSVL.